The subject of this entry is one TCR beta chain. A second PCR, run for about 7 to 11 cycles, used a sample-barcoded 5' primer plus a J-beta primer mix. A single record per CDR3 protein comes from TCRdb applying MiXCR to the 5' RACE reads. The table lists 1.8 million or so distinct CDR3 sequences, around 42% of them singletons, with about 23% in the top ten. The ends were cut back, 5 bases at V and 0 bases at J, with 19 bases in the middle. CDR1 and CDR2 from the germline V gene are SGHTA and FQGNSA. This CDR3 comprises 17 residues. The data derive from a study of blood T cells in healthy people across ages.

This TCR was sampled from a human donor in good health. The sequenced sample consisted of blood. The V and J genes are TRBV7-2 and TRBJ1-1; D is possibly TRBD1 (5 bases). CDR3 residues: CASSPSGAGTVNTEAFF. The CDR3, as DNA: TGTGCCAGCAGCCCGAGTGGGGCAGGGACCGTGAACACTGAAGCTTTCTTT. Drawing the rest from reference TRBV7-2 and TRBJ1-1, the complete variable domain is GAGVSQSPSNKVTEKGKDVELRCDPISGHTALYWYRQSLGQGLEFLIYFQGNSAPDKSGLPSDRFSAERTGGSVSTLTIQRTQQEDSAVYLCASSPSGAGTVNTEAFFGQGTRLTVV.